These 26 T cell receptor beta chains share one sample of origin, sequenced in a study of memory CD8 T cells in hepatitis C reinfection. As for time point: peak reinfection, 3 to 8 weeks after reinfection detection. TCR sequencing was done directly ex vivo on sorted cells, without expansion in vitro. Profiled with immunoSEQ multiplex PCR; TCRdb holds only in-frame clones, not every one. The table shows roughly 43,000 clones, with roughly 90% occurring only once. Input material: naive CD8+ T cells sorted from blood. These receptors all stem from a man aged 18 to 35 with hepatitis C virus infection.

V gene TRBV29-1 combines with J gene TRBJ2-7, with 8 bases fitting TRBD2. The CDR3 is made up of 15 amino acids. V lost 5 bases, J lost 1 base, and 10 bases stayed unmatched. Germline lookup yields CDR1 SQVTM and CDR2 ANQGSEA. The CDR3 protein is CSVYKTSDRSYEQYF. In DNA, the CDR3 is TGCAGCGTTTATAAGACTAGCGACCGTTCCTACGAGCAGTACTTC.

The J gene is TRBJ1-4, the V gene TRBV28; 11 bases agree with TRBD1. V gave up 6 bases and J gave up 6 bases; unmatched junction bases: 9. The length of the CDR3 is 16 residues. CDR1 is MDHEN, CDR2 SYDVKM, per germline. CDR3 in DNA: TGTGCCAGCAGAGCCGGGACAGGGGGTAACTATGAAAAACTGTTTTTT. The encoded protein is CASRAGTGGNYEKLFF.

The chain recombines TRBV19 with TRBJ1-1; D is ambiguous. V gave up 5 bases and J gave up 4 bases, with 14 bases separating them. The CDR3 runs to 14 residues. Germline V CDR1 and CDR2: LNHDA, SQIVND (reference sequence). CDR3 sequence (DNA): TGTGCCAGTAGTCCCCTAAGCTTTGGCACTGAAGCTTTCTTT. Its translation is CASSPLSFGTEAFF.

The chain recombines TRBV4-3 with TRBJ2-3, with TRBD2 matching over 9 bases. CDR1 and CDR2 from the germline V gene are LGHNA and YSLEER. Trimming at V came to 0 bases and at J to 6 bases, leaving 13 bases not matched to a gene. This CDR3 comprises 18 residues. CDR3: CASSQDPGLAREGDTQYF. DNA for the CDR3: TGCGCCAGCAGCCAAGACCCCGGACTAGCGCGAGAGGGTGATACGCAGTATTTT.

The V call is TRBV29-1, the J call TRBJ1-1; no definite D call. Trimming left V 6 bases short and J 4 bases short, with 12 bases between. CDR1 and CDR2 from the germline V gene are SQVTM and ANQGSEA. CDR3 size: 12 residues. The CDR3 DNA follows: TGCAGCGTAGACATGGCGGGCACTGAAGCTTTCTTT. It is translated as CSVDMAGTEAFF.

The chain links TRBV27 to TRBJ1-5, with no clear D. Trimming pared 2 bases from V and 6 bases from J, leaving 8 bases between. Germline-derived CDR1 and CDR2 are MNHEY and SMNVEV (reference sequence). The CDR3 is 13 residues long. The CDR3 sequence is CASSLNAGQPQHF. The CDR3 DNA sequence: TGTGCCAGCAGTTTAAATGCGGGTCAGCCCCAGCATTTT.

This clone was counted once. This chain joins TRBV6-5 and TRBJ2-5, with TRBD2 matching over 7 bases. Per germline, CDR1 MNHEY and CDR2 SVGAGI. Trimming removed 0 bases from V and 4 bases from J; junction bases left unmatched: 5. The CDR3 totals 15 residues. CDR3 region: CASSYSGGSLETQYF. CDR3 sequence (DNA): TGTGCCAGCAGTTACTCGGGGGGGTCGTTAGAGACCCAGTACTTC.

The chain couples TRBV27 to TRBJ2-5; the D is unclear. The germline CDR1 and CDR2 sequences are MNHEY and SMNVEV (reference sequence). This CDR3 is built from 13 residues. The V end lost 5 bases, the J end lost 0 bases, and 7 bases lay between the germline ends. The CDR3 DNA sequence: TGTGCCAGCAGTGGGCCAGACCAAGAGACCCAGTACTTC. Protein product: CASSGPDQETQYF.

The J gene is TRBJ1-4, the V gene TRBV5-1; D perhaps matches TRBD1 (5 bases). The germline CDR1 and CDR2 sequences are SGHRS and YFSETQ. CDR3 length: 17 amino acids. Trimming took off 0 bases at V and 3 bases at J, with 15 bases between the two ends. CDR3 amino acids: CASSLGVGQGPNEKLFF. The CDR3 DNA follows: TGCGCCAGCAGCTTGGGCGTAGGTCAGGGCCCTAATGAAAAACTGTTTTTT.

The chain employs TRBV5-4 and TRBJ2-3; no firm D call. This CDR3 has 14 amino acids. V was cut by 7 bases and J by 1 base, with 13 bases left in between. Germline V gene data show CDR1 as SGHNT and CDR2 as YYREEE (reference sequence). Written as DNA, the CDR3 is TGTGCCAGCCGCTGGAGAGGTGGCACAGATACGCAGTATTTT. It encodes CASRWRGGTDTQYF.

This clone was seen just once. The junction shows a germline mismatch at one end, possibly a read error. V and J are TRBV6-5 and TRBJ2-1; no definite D call. In germline, CDR1 is MNHEY, CDR2 SVGAGI. This CDR3 spans 11 amino acids. The CDR3 loop is CASSYFDFQIF. In DNA form, the CDR3 reads TGTGCCAGCAGTTACTTTGACTTCCAGATCTTC.

The chain links TRBV5-1 to TRBJ2-3, with D tentatively TRBD2 (7 bases). The CDR3 is 15 amino acids. Germline-derived CDR1 and CDR2 are SGHRS and YFSETQ. Trimming pared 0 bases from V and 4 bases from J, leaving 12 bases between. The CDR3 here is CASSLAGGAADTQYF. CDR3 in DNA: TGCGCCAGCAGCTTGGCGGGGGGCGCAGCAGATACGCAGTATTTT.

The chain employs TRBV4-1 and TRBJ2-1, with 7 bases lining up with TRBD1. CDR3 size: 15 residues. CDR1 is MGHRA, CDR2 YSYEKL, per germline. The trim removed 6 bases at V and 8 bases at J, leaving 13 bases unmatched. CDR3 nucleotide sequence: TGCGCCAGCAGAGACAGGGCTCTACATAGCTATGAGCAGTTCTTC. It codes for CASRDRALHSYEQFF.

The chain joins TRBV7-2 to TRBJ2-1, with TRBD2 matching 10 bases. Trimming cost V 3 bases and J 4 bases; bases outside gene matches: 3. This CDR3 contains 15 residues. The germline CDR1 and CDR2 sequences are SGHTA and FQGNSA. CDR3 DNA sequence: TGTGCCAGCAGCTTTACTAGCGGGGTATACAATGAGCAGTTCTTC. Protein sequence: CASSFTSGVYNEQFF.

This sequence joins TRBV5-1 and TRBJ2-1; the match to TRBD2 covers 11 bases. V lost 0 bases to trimming and J lost 2 bases; unmatched junction nucleotides: 7. Germline V gene lookup returns CDR1 SGHRS and CDR2 YFSETQ. This CDR3 contains 18 residues. Written as DNA, the CDR3 is TGCGCCAGCAGCTTGGGACTAGCGGGATCGGGCCCCTACAATGAGCAGTTCTTC. Translation gives CASSLGLAGSGPYNEQFF.

This chain connects TRBV7-9 to TRBJ2-3; 12 nucleotides line up with TRBD2. This CDR3 region has 15 residues. V dropped 5 bases and J dropped 5; count of bases not matched to a gene: 5. In germline, CDR1 is SEHNR, CDR2 FQNEAQ (reference sequence). The CDR3, as DNA: TGTGCCAGCAGCCCGCTAGCGGGAGGGAAAGATACGCAGTATTTT. Protein: CASSPLAGGKDTQYF.

The V and J genes are TRBV19 and TRBJ2-7; possible D gene TRBD2, 5 bases. V gave up 5 bases and J gave up 4 bases, with 15 bases separating them. This CDR3 region has 14 residues. Germline V lookup: CDR1 LNHDA, CDR2 SQIVND (reference sequence). CDR3 amino acids: CASSYSGLGYEQYF. The CDR3 DNA reads as TGTGCCAGTAGTTACAGCGGCCTCGGTTACGAGCAGTACTTC.

The V and J genes are TRBV6-6 and TRBJ2-2; no definite D call. The germline V gene has CDR1 MNHNY and CDR2 SVGAGI (reference sequence). CDR3 length: 15 residues. Deletions cut 0 bases from V and 6 bases from J, with 11 bases between. Here the CDR3 reads CASSYSKFRAGELFF. The CDR3 coding sequence is TGTGCCAGCAGTTACTCGAAGTTTCGGGCCGGGGAGCTGTTTTTT.

The V call is TRBV29-1, the J call TRBJ2-2, with 11 bases lining up with TRBD2. V gave up 6 bases and J gave up 6 bases; unmatched junction bases: 3. In germline, CDR1 is SQVTM, CDR2 ANQGSEA. The length of the CDR3 is 13 residues. This CDR3 is CSVGTSGPGELFF. The DNA for the CDR3 is TGCAGCGTAGGGACTAGCGGCCCCGGGGAGCTGTTTTTT.

The chain couples TRBV27 to TRBJ1-2; the match to TRBD1 covers 8 bases. The trim removed 5 bases at V and 8 bases at J, leaving 10 bases unmatched. The CDR3 extends over 14 amino acids. Germline V gene sequence: CDR1 MNHEY, CDR2 SMNVEV (reference sequence). CDR3 in DNA: TGTGCCAGCAGTCTAACCGCAGGGGGCTTCGGCTACACCTTC. This translates into CASSLTAGGFGYTF.

This clone was seen once. The rearrangement joins TRBV5-1 to TRBJ1-1; TRBD1 aligns across 9 bases. The CDR3 runs 14 residues. After removal of 3 bases from V and 6 bases from J, the junction contained 6 bases not matched to a gene. Germline V CDR1 and CDR2: SGHRS, YFSETQ. Here the CDR3 DNA reads TGCGCCAGCAGCTCCGGGACAGGGTCGCCTGAAGCTTTCTTT. As protein: CASSSGTGSPEAFF. The entire variable domain, with the rest obtained from reference TRBV5-1 and TRBJ1-1, is as follows: KAGVTQTPRYLIKTRGQQVTLSCSPISGHRSVSWYQQTPGQGLQFLFEYFSETQRNKGNFPGRFSGRQFSNSRSEMNVSTLELGDSALYLCASSSGTGSPEAFFGQGTRLTVV.

This clone was seen a few times. The V gene is TRBV4-1, the J gene TRBJ1-3, with TRBD1 matching over 8 bases. Trimming removed 1 base from V and 1 base from J; junction bases left unmatched: 3. The germline gives CDR1 MGHRA, CDR2 YSYEKL. CDR3 length: 16 amino acids. The CDR3 coding sequence is TGCGCCAGCAGCCAAGCCGGGACAGGATCTGGAAACACCATATATTTT. It codes for CASSQAGTGSGNTIYF.

This chain joins TRBV11-2 and TRBJ2-3; 7 nucleotides match TRBD2. This CDR3 is 16 amino acids long. V shed 1 base, J shed 2 bases, and the junction held 6 bases outside the gene matches. The germline V gene encodes CDR1 SGHAT and CDR2 FQNNGV. The DNA of the CDR3 is TGTGCCAGCAGCTTAGCGGGGGGATTCTACACAGATACGCAGTATTTT. Translated, it gives CASSLAGGFYTDTQYF.

The genes are TRBV7-9 and TRBJ2-7, with TRBD2 identical over 8 bases. The ends lost 3 bases at V and 0 bases at J; junction bases unmatched: 4. The CDR3 has 15 amino acids. The V gene's germline CDR1 is SEHNR and CDR2 FQNEAQ (reference sequence). The CDR3 nucleotides read TGTGCCAGCAGCTTCGGGGCGGGAGGCTCCTACGAGCAGTACTTC. Translated, it gives CASSFGAGGSYEQYF.

The chain combines TRBV6-6 with TRBJ2-5; 7 bases fit TRBD2. CDR1 MNHNY and CDR2 SVGAGI come from the germline V gene (reference sequence). Trimming at V came to 6 bases and at J to 11 bases, leaving 9 bases not matched to a gene. The CDR3 totals 12 residues. CDR3 sequence: CASRDAGREQYF. The DNA for the CDR3 is TGTGCCAGCAGGGACGCGGGGCGGGAGCAGTACTTC.

The chain couples TRBV27 to TRBJ2-5; 13 bases are a match to TRBD2. Per germline, CDR1 MNHEY and CDR2 SMNVEV (reference sequence). CDR3 length: 15 residues. The trim removed 5 bases at V and 4 bases at J, leaving 4 bases unmatched. The CDR3 reads CASSPGLAGAETQYF. In DNA, the CDR3 is TGTGCCAGCAGTCCCGGACTAGCGGGAGCAGAGACCCAGTACTTC.